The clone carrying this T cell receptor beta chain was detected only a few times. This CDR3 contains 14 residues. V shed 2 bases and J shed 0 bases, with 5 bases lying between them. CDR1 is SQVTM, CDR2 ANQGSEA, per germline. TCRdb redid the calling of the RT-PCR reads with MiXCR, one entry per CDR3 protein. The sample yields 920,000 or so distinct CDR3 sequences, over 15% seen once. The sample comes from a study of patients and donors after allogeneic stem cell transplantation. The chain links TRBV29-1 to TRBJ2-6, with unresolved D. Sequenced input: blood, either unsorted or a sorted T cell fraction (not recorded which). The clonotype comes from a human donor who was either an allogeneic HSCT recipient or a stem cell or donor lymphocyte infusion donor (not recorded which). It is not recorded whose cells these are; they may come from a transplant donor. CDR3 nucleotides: TGCAGCGTTGAACTGGGCTCTGGGGCCAACGTCCTGACTTTC. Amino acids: CSVELGSGANVLTF.